This is a list of T cell receptor beta chains from one sample in a study of blood T cells in healthy people across ages. One entry per CDR3 protein, called by TCRdb with MiXCR from the 5' RACE reads. Of approximately 1,700,000 distinct CDR3 sequences in the sample, roughly two fifths were seen once. The source material was blood. Receptors were obtained from a human donor in good health. CDR3s include the opening cysteine and the closing phenylalanine or tryptophan. The D gene is left open where the match is weak. Not every row has a clone size; where given, it reads once, few, many or a size class.

CDR3 protein,CDR3 DNA,V gene,D gene,clone size,J gene
CASSFSFSTDTQYF,TGTGCCAGCAGTTTCAGTTTTTCCACAGATACGCAGTATTTT,TRBV28,-,-,TRBJ2-3
CASSVGGGGSDTQYF,TGTGCCAGCAGCGTAGGTGGCGGGGGATCAGATACGCAGTATTTT,TRBV9,TRBD2,-,TRBJ2-3
CASSFWRVPYEQYF,TGTGCCAGCAGCTTCTGGCGGGTTCCCTACGAGCAGTACTTC,TRBV7-9,-,-,TRBJ2-7
CASSPMKSGTGGGYTF,TGTGCCAGCTCACCCATGAAATCCGGGACAGGGGGAGGCTACACCTTC,TRBV18,TRBD1,-,TRBJ1-2
CASSFSSPGQGMAGANVLTF,TGTGCCAGCAGTTTCTCCTCCCCGGGACAGGGGATGGCAGGGGCCAACGTCCTGACTTTC,TRBV28,TRBD1,-,TRBJ2-6
CASSQGQGTDYGYTF,TGCGCCAGCAGCCAAGGGCAGGGGACCGACTATGGCTACACCTTC,TRBV4-3,-,few,TRBJ1-2
CASSQDEAGLNYGYTF,TGCGCCAGCAGCCAAGATGAGGCAGGGCTAAACTATGGCTACACCTTC,TRBV4-1,-,-,TRBJ1-2
CASSSNPLGAKNIQYF,TGTGCCAGCAGCTCAAACCCCCTGGGAGCCAAAAACATTCAGTACTTC,TRBV7-9,-,few,TRBJ2-4
CASSQNRIQPQHF,TGTGCCAGCAGTCAAAACCGGATACAGCCCCAGCATTTT,TRBV6-6,-,-,TRBJ1-5
CASSHPTDTQYF,TGCGCCAGCAGCCATCCGACAGATACGCAGTATTTT,TRBV3-1,-,many,TRBJ2-3
CASSSSGWTQYF,TGTGCCAGCAGCTCCTCGGGTTGGACCCAGTACTTC,TRBV7-8,-,once,TRBJ2-5
CASSPSLRGEKLFF,TGTGCCAGCAGCCCCTCTCTCAGGGGGGAAAAACTGTTTTTT,TRBV12-3/TRBV12-4,TRBD1,many,TRBJ1-4
CASNQEANYGYTF,TGTGCCAGCAACCAGGAAGCCAACTATGGCTACACCTTC,TRBV28,-,-,TRBJ1-2
CASTARGEAFF,TGTGCCAGCACCGCAAGGGGAGAAGCTTTCTTT,TRBV7-9,-,-,TRBJ1-1
CASSSRWDRKTYEQYF,TGTGCCAGCAGTTCACGCTGGGACAGGAAAACTTACGAGCAGTACTTC,TRBV28,TRBD1,-,TRBJ2-7
CASSSPRGQPPGGNQPQHF,TGTGCCAGCAGCTCCCCACGGGGACAGCCCCCGGGGGGCAATCAGCCCCAGCATTTT,TRBV9,TRBD1,few,TRBJ1-5
CAISAGQLSTGANVLTF,TGTGCCATCAGTGCGGGACAACTATCAACGGGGGCCAACGTCCTGACTTTC,TRBV10-3,-,few,TRBJ2-6
CASSQGYGYTF,TGTGCCAGCAGCCAGGGGTATGGCTACACCTTC,TRBV12-3/TRBV12-4,-,many,TRBJ1-2
CSVQGSDREAQYF,TGCAGTGTTCAAGGGAGCGATAGAGAGGCCCAGTACTTC,TRBV20-1,-,-,TRBJ2-5
CSAREDYYGYTF,TGCAGTGCTAGGGAGGACTACTATGGCTACACCTTC,TRBV20-1,-,-,TRBJ1-2
CASSTLHGYTF,TGTGCCAGCAGCACCCTACATGGCTACACCTTC,TRBV2,-,-,TRBJ1-2
CATSDQTGQGHGYTF,TGTGCCACCAGTGACCAGACCGGACAGGGCCATGGCTACACCTTC,TRBV24-1,TRBD1,-,TRBJ1-2
CAISAPGRGGYEQYF,TGTGCCATCAGTGCCCCAGGGAGGGGGGGCTACGAGCAGTACTTC,TRBV10-3,-,-,TRBJ2-7
CASSLSSGVREQFF,TGTGCCAGCAGCTTATCCAGCGGGGTTCGGGAGCAGTTCTTC,TRBV11-1,TRBD2,once,TRBJ2-1
CASSQDLGAGANVLTF,TGTGCCAGCAGCCAAGATCTGGGGGCTGGGGCCAACGTCCTGACTTTC,TRBV3-1,-,many,TRBJ2-6
CASRARVRADTQYF,TGTGCCAGCAGGGCCCGGGTGAGAGCAGATACGCAATATTTT,TRBV12-3/TRBV12-4,-,-,TRBJ2-3
CATSDPGTDNGELFF,TGTGCCACCAGTGATCCGGGGACAGACAACGGGGAGCTGTTTTTT,TRBV24-1,TRBD1,-,TRBJ2-2
CASSIAGITNNEQFF,TGCGCCAGCAGCATAGCGGGGATCACAAACAATGAGCAGTTCTTC,TRBV5-1,TRBD2,-,TRBJ2-1
CASSLAWRYQETQYF,TGCGCCAGCAGCTTGGCTTGGCGTTATCAAGAGACCCAGTACTTC,TRBV5-1,-,few,TRBJ2-5
CASSYSAGDSYEQYF,TGTGCCAGCAGTTACTCGGCGGGGGACTCCTACGAGCAGTACTTC,TRBV6-5,TRBD2,-,TRBJ2-7
CASSFGVESSYNSPLHF,TGTGCCAGCAGTTTCGGAGTTGAGAGCTCCTATAATTCACCCCTCCACTTT,TRBV12-3/TRBV12-4,-,-,TRBJ1-6
CSARAEGRGGQPQHF,TGCAGTGCTAGAGCTGAGGGAAGGGGCGGTCAGCCCCAGCATTTT,TRBV20-1,-,-,TRBJ1-5
CASSLDRGRNQLQHF,TGTGCCAGCAGCTTGGACAGGGGTCGCAATCAGCTCCAGCATTTT,TRBV7-2,TRBD1,-,TRBJ1-5
CASSLADSRSSYEQYF,TGTGCCAGCAGCTTAGCAGATTCCAGGAGCTCCTACGAGCAGTACTTC,TRBV7-2,-,-,TRBJ2-7
CASSWGQSNQPQHF,TGTGCCAGCAGCTGGGGACAGTCAAATCAGCCCCAGCATTTT,TRBV7-9,TRBD1,few,TRBJ1-5
CASRIMMNTEAFF,TGTGCCAGCAGAATCATGATGAACACTGAAGCTTTCTTT,TRBV7-9,-,-,TRBJ1-1
CASKLRRGYTDTQYF,TGTGCCAGCAAATTGCGGCGGGGATACACAGATACGCAGTATTTT,TRBV2,-,few,TRBJ2-3
CASKRDNTEAFF,TGTGCCAGCAAGAGGGATAACACTGAAGCTTTCTTT,TRBV6-2/TRBV6-3,-,-,TRBJ1-1
CSAGHSNYGYTF,TGCAGCGCCGGCCACAGTAACTATGGCTACACCTTC,TRBV29-1,-,-,TRBJ1-2
CASSPPGPVVGEQYF,TGTGCTAGCAGCCCACCGGGACCCGTGGTAGGCGAGCAGTACTTC,TRBV7-2,-,few,TRBJ2-7
CSAKRRQGRTEAFF,TGCAGTGCTAAAAGAAGACAGGGGCGCACTGAAGCTTTCTTT,TRBV20-1,TRBD1,-,TRBJ1-1
CASSESPTGAYGYTF,TGTGCCAGCAGTGAATCCCCGACGGGGGCCTATGGCTACACCTTC,TRBV25-1,-,-,TRBJ1-2
CSASHPQKPLNEQYF,TGCAGTGCTAGCCACCCACAGAAGCCTTTAAACGAGCAGTACTTC,TRBV20-1,-,-,TRBJ2-7
CASTLGEGNQPQHF,TGTGCCAGCACCCTAGGAGAAGGGAATCAGCCCCAGCATTTT,TRBV6-6,-,few,TRBJ1-5
CASSYAGTGNSPLHF,TGTGCCAGCAGTTACGCTGGGACAGGGAATTCACCCCTCCACTTT,TRBV6-6,TRBD1,-,TRBJ1-6
CASRDRGPDTQYF,TGTGCCAGCAGAGACAGGGGTCCAGATACGCAGTATTTT,TRBV6-2/TRBV6-3,TRBD1,-,TRBJ2-3
CSAPHRGQGAGYEQYF,TGCAGTGCCCCTCACCGGGGACAGGGGGCAGGGTACGAGCAGTACTTC,TRBV20-1,TRBD1,-,TRBJ2-7
CASSWGNAYEQYF,TGTGCCAGCAGTTGGGGCAACGCCTACGAGCAGTACTTC,TRBV6-6,-,-,TRBJ2-7
CATKQDRYTGETQYF,TGTGCCACGAAGCAGGACAGATACACGGGAGAGACCCAGTACTTC,TRBV28,-,few,TRBJ2-5
CASSSTRSGDTQYF,TGTGCCAGCAGCTCGACTAGGAGCGGCGATACGCAGTATTTT,TRBV11-2,-,-,TRBJ2-3